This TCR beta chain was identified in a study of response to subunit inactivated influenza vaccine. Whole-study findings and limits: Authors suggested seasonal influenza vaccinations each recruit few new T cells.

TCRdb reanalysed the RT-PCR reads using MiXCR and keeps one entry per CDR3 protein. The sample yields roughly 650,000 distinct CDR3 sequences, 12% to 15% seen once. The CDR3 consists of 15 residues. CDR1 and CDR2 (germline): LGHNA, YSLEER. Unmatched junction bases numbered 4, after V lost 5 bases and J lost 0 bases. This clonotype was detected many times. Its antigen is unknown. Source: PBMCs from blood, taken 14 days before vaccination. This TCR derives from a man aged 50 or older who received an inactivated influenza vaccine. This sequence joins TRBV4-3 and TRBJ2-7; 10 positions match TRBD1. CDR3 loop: CASSLRTGGSYEQYF. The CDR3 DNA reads TGCGCCAGCAGCTTAAGGACAGGGGGCTCCTACGAGCAGTACTTC.